This T cell receptor (beta chain) was found in a study of shared clonotypes between healthy human individuals. Findings of the study overall: Sampling used blood alone; tissue repertoires probably differ. A generally larger estimated richness was seen in naive subsets than in memory subsets. Donor clonotype sharing was expected to depend on sequencing depth.

Repertoires were generated with immunoSEQ multiplex PCR, while TCRdb's copy carries only in-frame clones and drops some. The data show around 700,000 clones, 90% to 95% seen once. The germline V gene encodes CDR1 SEHNR and CDR2 FQNEAQ (reference sequence). CDR3 length equals 16 residues. V was clipped by 4 bases and J by 0 bases; unmatched bases: 1. Naive CD8 cells lacked CD45RO, underwent positive selection for CCR7 and left out terminally differentiated effector memory CD45RA+ cells. A note on this clone: Its cognate antigen is unknown.

The chain uses TRBV7-9 and TRBJ2-1; 12 bases align to TRBD2. Sequencing used naive CD8+ T cells sorted from blood. This TCR derives from a man between 25 and 39 years old in good health. CDR3 coding DNA: TGTGCCAGCAGCTCGACTAGCGGGAGCTCCTACAATGAGCAGTTCTTC. It specifies CASSSTSGSSYNEQFF.